The clone carrying this T cell receptor beta chain has at least ten counts. What it binds is unknown. CDR1 is KGHSH and CDR2 is LQKENI in the germline V gene. Trimming took off 2 bases at V and 5 bases at J, with 13 bases between the two ends. CDR3 size: 14 residues. TCR beta libraries were built with iRepertoire HTBI primers and Arm-PCR of CDR3 regions. TCRdb reprocessed the multiplex PCR reads via MiXCR and lists one record per CDR3 protein. The sample shows more than 450,000 distinct CDR3 sequences, about 11% of them seen only once. This sample was included in a study of regulatory T cells in long-lasting Graves disease. Across the whole study: Recently diagnosed Graves' patients had received antithyroid drugs for under 3 months.

Time point here: newly diagnosed GD, antithyroid drugs for less than 3 months. PBMCs provided the RNA from which the TCR library was made. Graves' disease diagnoses used American Thyroid Association guidelines. Notes on the study in general: Samples came from peripheral blood alone, without thyroid tissue.

This same sample was also part of a study on T cells in Graves' hyperthyroidism and ophthalmopathy. Per that study: Hyperthyroidism in the patients, aged 18 to 65, was newly diagnosed and under 2 months in duration.

The clonotype was recovered from a woman aged 25 to 39 with Graves disease. The starting material was peripheral blood mononuclear cells (PBMCs), obtained at new diagnosis, from a patient treated with antithyroid drugs. This rearrangement joins TRBV18 to TRBJ2-7; the D is unclear. In DNA, the CDR3 is TGTGCCAGCTCACCATTACAGCCCTTGGACGAGCAGTACTTC. It yields the protein CASSPLQPLDEQYF.